Shown below are 17 T cell receptor beta chains from a single sample sequenced in a study of CD8 T cells in Susac syndrome. Reverse transcription used roughly 0.45 to 1 ug RNA and random hexamers. TCRdb reanalysed the immunoSEQ multiplex PCR reads using MiXCR and keeps one entry per CDR3 protein. Of fewer than 250,000 distinct CDR3 sequences in the sample, more than 85% were seen once. The sample taken for sequencing was CD8+ T cells from PBMCs. These receptors were obtained from a human donor with multiple sclerosis.

The V gene is TRBV5-1, the J gene TRBJ2-1; no clear D. Germline V lookup: CDR1 SGHRS, CDR2 YFSETQ. Trimming cost V 0 bases and J 0 bases, with 7 bases left between them. CDR3 length: 15 residues. The CDR3 reads CASSLESVSYNEQFF. The CDR3 DNA reads TGCGCCAGCAGCTTGGAGAGCGTCTCCTACAATGAGCAGTTCTTC.

The rearrangement joins TRBV9 to TRBJ1-2; D gene ambiguous. Germline V gene sequence: CDR1 SGDLS, CDR2 YYNGEE. This CDR3 spans 16 amino acids. V gave up 2 bases and J gave up 4 bases, with 18 bases separating them. The CDR3 nucleotides are TGTGCCAGCAGCGTCGGCCAGCGTACTTCCAGCTATGGCTACACCTTC. Translating it yields CASSVGQRTSSYGYTF. Full variable domain (outside the CDR3, taken from reference TRBV9 and TRBJ1-2): DSGVTQTPKHLITATGQRVTLRCSPRSGDLSVYWYQQSLDQGLQFLIQYYNGEERAKGNILERFSAQQFPDLHSELNLSSLELGDSALYFCASSVGQRTSSYGYTFGSGTRLTVV.

The chain joins TRBV7-9 to TRBJ2-1; weak D call: TRBD2 (5 bases). The CDR3 covers 14 residues. V lost 5 bases to trimming and J lost 9 bases, with 17 bases between them. CDR1 and CDR2 from the germline V gene are SEHNR and FQNEAQ (reference sequence). This chain's CDR3 is CASSPPFGDGEQFF. CDR3 bases: TGTGCCAGCAGCCCCCCTTTCGGGGATGGTGAGCAGTTCTTC.

The V and J genes are TRBV27 and TRBJ1-2; the D is unclear. The germline V gene encodes CDR1 MNHEY and CDR2 SMNVEV (reference sequence). Trimming pared 5 bases from V and 4 bases from J, leaving 14 bases between. The CDR3 consists of 14 residues. The CDR3 DNA reads as TGTGCCAGCAGTCCGATGAGGGCCAGCTATGGCTACACCTTC. This gives the protein CASSPMRASYGYTF.

V and J are TRBV29-1 and TRBJ2-3; D remains unclear. CDR3 length: 13 residues. V lost 4 bases and J 2 bases, leaving 10 bases between the germline ends. Germline V gene lookup returns CDR1 SQVTM and CDR2 ANQGSEA. The CDR3 reads CSVVSLVTDTQYF. Here the CDR3 DNA reads TGCAGCGTTGTCTCCCTAGTCACAGATACGCAGTATTTT.

The V gene is TRBV15, the J gene TRBJ2-5, with TRBD1 as a possible D gene (6 bases). The V gene's germline CDR1 is LNHNV and CDR2 YYDKDF (reference sequence). CDR3 size: 17 residues. The V end was cut by 0 bases, the J end by 5 bases, with 19 bases between. As DNA, the CDR3 is TGTGCCACCAGCAGAGATTGGAAGGTGACAGGTCAGGAGACCCAGTACTTC. Its protein product is CATSRDWKVTGQETQYF.

The genes are TRBV12-3 or TRBV12-4 and TRBJ1-1; D is unresolved. Between the trimmed V and J ends, which lost 5 bases and 1 base, there was a span of 8 bases. CDR3 length: 13 residues. DNA for the CDR3: TGTGCCAGCAGTCGCCTGGGGAACACTGAAGCTTTCTTT. This encodes CASSRLGNTEAFF.

V usage is TRBV19 and J usage is TRBJ1-5; D uncertain. V dropped 5 bases and J dropped 9 bases, with 17 bases sitting between them. The CDR3 totals 14 residues. The germline CDR1 and CDR2 sequences are LNHDA and SQIVND (reference sequence). CDR3 nucleotide sequence: TGTGCCAGTAGTTATGGGCAGAGGTGGGGGCCCCAGCATTTT. Its protein is CASSYGQRWGPQHF.

The chain has TRBV25-1 and TRBJ1-1, with TRBD1 as a possible D gene (6 bases). CDR1 MGHDK and CDR2 SYGVNS come from the germline V gene. The CDR3 length is 14 residues. V dropped 5 bases and J dropped 1 base, with 11 bases sitting between them. CDR3 amino acids: CASSFSGQNTEAFF. The CDR3 bases are TGTGCCAGCAGTTTCTCGGGACAGAACACTGAAGCTTTCTTT.

The chain links TRBV5-6 to TRBJ2-5; 7 positions match TRBD1. The CDR3 is made up of 14 amino acids. J gave up 1 base and V 4 bases, and 4 bases lay outside the gene matches. The germline V gene has CDR1 SGHDT and CDR2 YYEEEE. CDR3 in DNA: TGTGCCAGCAGCCTGGGGGACAGCCAAGAGACCCAGTACTTC. Its translation: CASSLGDSQETQYF.

This chain connects TRBV7-9 to TRBJ1-1; no reliable D call. Germline CDR1 and CDR2: SEHNR and FQNEAQ (reference sequence). CDR3 length equals 13 residues. V was shortened by 6 bases and J by 1 base, with 9 bases between the two germline ends. The CDR3 loop reads CASRFTANTEAFF. The DNA for the CDR3 is TGTGCCAGCAGATTCACAGCGAACACTGAAGCTTTCTTT.

The rearrangement uses TRBV20-1 and TRBJ1-1; D is perhaps TRBD1 (5 bases). V lost 0 bases to trimming and J lost 2 bases, with 10 bases between them. The V gene's germline CDR1 is DFQATT and CDR2 SNEGSKA (reference sequence). The CDR3 totals 14 residues. CDR3 loop: CSARDQGLNTEAFF. The CDR3 DNA reads TGCAGTGCTAGAGATCAGGGTTTAAACACTGAAGCTTTCTTT.

This clonotype occurred once. The rearrangement uses TRBV7-2 and TRBJ2-2; no firm D call. The V end was cut by 4 bases, the J end by 7 bases, with 13 bases between. Germline V gives CDR1 SGHTA, CDR2 FQGNSA. This CDR3 contains 14 residues. The CDR3, as DNA: TGTGCCAGCAGCTATCTCGGCGGAAGCGGGGAGCTGTTTTTT. Protein product: CASSYLGGSGELFF. The full variable domain, in which reference TRBV7-2 and TRBJ2-2 provide the parts outside the CDR3, is GAGVSQSPSNKVTEKGKDVELRCDPISGHTALYWYRQSLGQGLEFLIYFQGNSAPDKSGLPSDRFSAERTGGSVSTLTIQRTQQEDSAVYLCASSYLGGSGELFFGEGSRLTVL.

The V gene is TRBV5-1, the J gene TRBJ2-7; the match to TRBD1 covers 8 bases. V trimming: 0 bases; J trimming: 5 bases; junction bases outside the gene matches: 7. CDR1 and CDR2 (germline): SGHRS, YFSETQ. The CDR3 has 15 residues. DNA of the CDR3: TGCGCCAGCAGCTTGGGCGGGACAGGTGAACACGAGCAGTACTTC. This translates into CASSLGGTGEHEQYF.

The rearrangement links TRBV11-2 to TRBJ2-7; TRBD2 matches 12 bases. Trimming removed 6 bases from V and 2 bases from J; junction bases left unmatched: 5. This CDR3 region has 15 residues. In germline, CDR1 is SGHAT, CDR2 FQNNGV. The CDR3 region is CASRLTSGGTYEQYF. CDR3 sequence (DNA): TGTGCCAGCAGACTGACTAGCGGGGGCACCTACGAGCAGTACTTC.

The chain is built from TRBV25-1 and TRBJ2-3, with D perhaps matching TRBD1 (5 bases). In germline, CDR1 is MGHDK, CDR2 SYGVNS. Trimming removed 9 bases at V and 0 bases at J, with 22 bases between. The CDR3 consists of 17 residues. The CDR3 nucleotides are TGTGCCAGACTTTGCAGGGTGAGGATTCCTAGCACAGATACGCAGTATTTT. Protein sequence: CARLCRVRIPSTDTQYF.

The J gene is TRBJ1-1, the V gene TRBV4-3; unclear D gene. The CDR3 spans 14 residues. V was cut by 1 base and J by 0 bases, with 6 bases left in between. The germline V gene has CDR1 LGHNA and CDR2 YSLEER. CDR3 DNA: TGCGCCAGCAGCCAAGCTGGTTTGAACACTGAAGCTTTCTTT. It yields the protein CASSQAGLNTEAFF.